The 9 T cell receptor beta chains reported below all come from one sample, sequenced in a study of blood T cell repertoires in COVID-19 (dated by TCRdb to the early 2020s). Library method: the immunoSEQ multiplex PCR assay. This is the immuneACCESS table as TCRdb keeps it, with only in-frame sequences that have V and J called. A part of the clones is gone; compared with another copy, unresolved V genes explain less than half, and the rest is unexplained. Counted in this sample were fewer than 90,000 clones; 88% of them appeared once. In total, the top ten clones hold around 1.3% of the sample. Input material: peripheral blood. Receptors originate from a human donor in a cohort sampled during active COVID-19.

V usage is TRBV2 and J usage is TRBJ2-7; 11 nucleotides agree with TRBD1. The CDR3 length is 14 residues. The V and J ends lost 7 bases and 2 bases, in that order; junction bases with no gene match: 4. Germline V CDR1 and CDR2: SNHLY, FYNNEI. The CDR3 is CASTRDRGTYEQYF. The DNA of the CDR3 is TGTGCCAGCACCCGGGACAGGGGGACCTACGAGCAGTACTTC. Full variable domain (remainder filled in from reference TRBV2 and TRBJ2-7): EPEVTQTPSHQVTQMGQEVILRCVPISNHLYFYWYRQILGQKVEFLVSFYNNEISEKSEIFDDQFSVERPDGSNFTLKIRSTKLEDSAMYFCASTRDRGTYEQYFGPGTRLTVT.

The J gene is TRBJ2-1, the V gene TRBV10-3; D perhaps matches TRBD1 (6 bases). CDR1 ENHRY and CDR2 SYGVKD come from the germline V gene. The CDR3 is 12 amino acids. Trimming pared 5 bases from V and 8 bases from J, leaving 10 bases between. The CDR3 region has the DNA TGTGCCATCAGTTCAGGGGTATATGAGCAGTTCTTC. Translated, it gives CAISSGVYEQFF.

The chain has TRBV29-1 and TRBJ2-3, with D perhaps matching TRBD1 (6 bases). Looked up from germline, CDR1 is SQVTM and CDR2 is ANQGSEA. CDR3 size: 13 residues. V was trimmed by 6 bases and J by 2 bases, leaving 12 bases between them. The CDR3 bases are TGCAGCGTGTTTCAGGGACACACAGATACGCAGTATTTT. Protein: CSVFQGHTDTQYF.

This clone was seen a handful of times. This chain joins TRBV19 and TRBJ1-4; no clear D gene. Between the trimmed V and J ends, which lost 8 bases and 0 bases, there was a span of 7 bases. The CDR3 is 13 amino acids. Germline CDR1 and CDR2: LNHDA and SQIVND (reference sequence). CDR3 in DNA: TGTGCCAGTGGGCTTGCAACTAATGAAAAACTGTTTTTT. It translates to CASGLATNEKLFF. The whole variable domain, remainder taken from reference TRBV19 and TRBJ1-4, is DGGITQSPKYLFRKEGQNVTLSCEQNLNHDAMYWYRQDPGQGLRLIYYSQIVNDFQKGDIAEGYSVSREKKESFPLTVTSAQKNPTAFYLCASGLATNEKLFFGSGTQLSVL.

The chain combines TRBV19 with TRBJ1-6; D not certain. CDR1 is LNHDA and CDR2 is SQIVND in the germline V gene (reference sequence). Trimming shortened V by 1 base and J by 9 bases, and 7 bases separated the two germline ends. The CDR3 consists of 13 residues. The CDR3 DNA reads TGTGCCAGTAGTATAGGCGGCAGTTCACCCCTCCACTTT. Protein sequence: CASSIGGSSPLHF.

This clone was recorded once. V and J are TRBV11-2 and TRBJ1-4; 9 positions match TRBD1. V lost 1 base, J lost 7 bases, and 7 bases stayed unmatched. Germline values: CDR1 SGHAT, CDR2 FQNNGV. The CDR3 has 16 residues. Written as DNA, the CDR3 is TGTGCCAGCAGCTTAGGCATACAGGGGGCGCGTGAAAAACTGTTTTTT. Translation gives CASSLGIQGAREKLFF.

The CDR3 coding sequence is TGTGCCAGCAGCCAGTCCTCTGGAAACACCATATATTTT. This translates into CASSQSSGNTIYF. The chain carries TRBV7-7 and TRBJ1-3; D not resolved. Germline CDR1 reads SSHAT; CDR2 reads FNYEAQ (reference sequence). CDR3 length: 13 residues. V gave up 5 bases and J gave up 0 bases, with 5 bases separating them.

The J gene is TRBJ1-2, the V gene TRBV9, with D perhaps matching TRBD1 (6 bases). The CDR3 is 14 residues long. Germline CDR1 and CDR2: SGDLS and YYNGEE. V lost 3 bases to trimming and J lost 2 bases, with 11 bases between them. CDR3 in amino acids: CASSARGTNYGYTF. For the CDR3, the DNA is TGTGCCAGCAGCGCAAGGGGGACGAACTATGGCTACACCTTC.

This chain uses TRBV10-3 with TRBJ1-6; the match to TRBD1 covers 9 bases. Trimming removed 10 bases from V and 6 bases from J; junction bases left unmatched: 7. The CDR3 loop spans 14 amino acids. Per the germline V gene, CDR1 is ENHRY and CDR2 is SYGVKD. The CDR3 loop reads CATAQGASNSPLHF. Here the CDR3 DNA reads TGTGCCACTGCACAGGGGGCTAGTAATTCACCCCTCCACTTT.